These 31 T cell receptor beta chains originate from one sample sequenced in a study of shared clonotypes between healthy human individuals. Sequenced by immunoSEQ multiplex PCR; TCRdb stores in-frame clones only, minus some. Here the sample spans about 1.4 million clones, roughly 97% being singletons. Specimen: naive CD4+ T cells sorted from blood. The subset was: CD45RA+ positively selected. The receptors come from a man aged 30 to 39 in good health.

As to this clone: The same CDR3 is also encoded by other DNA sequences in this sample. The CDR3 bases are TGCGCCAGCAGCTTGAGTGGAGCGAACACCGGGGAGCTGTTTTTT. Translating gives CASSLSGANTGELFF. The rearrangement joins TRBV5-1 to TRBJ2-2; D is unresolved. This CDR3 is built from 15 residues. Trimming removed 1 base from V and 0 bases from J, with 7 bases in between. CDR1 and CDR2 (germline): SGHRS, YFSETQ.

The chain joins TRBV18 to TRBJ2-2, with D possibly being TRBD2 (6 bases). The CDR3 runs 17 residues. The germline V gene has CDR1 KGHSH and CDR2 LQKENI. Trimming took 3 bases from V and 4 from J, leaving 18 bases between them. The CDR3: CASSPYLPKGGTGELFF. CDR3 nucleotide sequence: TGTGCCAGCTCACCCTACCTCCCGAAGGGAGGCACCGGGGAGCTGTTTTTT. Full variable domain (rest looked up from reference TRBV18 and TRBJ2-2): NAGVMQNPRHLVRRRGQEARLRCSPMKGHSHVYWYRQLPEEGLKFMVYLQKENIIDESGMPKERFSAEFPKEGPSILRIQQVVRGDSAAYFCASSPYLPKGGTGELFFGEGSRLTVL.

V and J are TRBV6-1 and TRBJ1-2; weak D call: TRBD1 (5 bases). V was pared by 2 bases and J by 12 bases, with 10 bases between. The CDR3 is 11 amino acids. Germline CDR1 reads MNHNS; CDR2 reads SASEGT. CDR3 sequence (DNA): TGTGCCAGCAGTGAATTGGGGGGGGACACCTTC. This translates into CASSELGGDTF.

The genes are TRBV19 and TRBJ2-2, with a weak D call TRBD1 (5 bases). The V end lost 2 bases, the J end lost 2 bases, and 12 bases lay between the germline ends. The CDR3 is 16 amino acids. Germline loops: CDR1 LNHDA, CDR2 SQIVND (reference sequence). The CDR3 is CASSIYSRENTGELFF. CDR3 coding DNA: TGTGCCAGTAGTATATATTCCAGGGAAAACACCGGGGAGCTGTTTTTT.

The chain has TRBV18 and TRBJ2-5; the D gene is possibly TRBD1 (6 bases). The CDR3 is made up of 14 amino acids. Germline V gene data show CDR1 as KGHSH and CDR2 as LQKENI. Trimming took 4 bases from V and 5 from J, leaving 14 bases between them. The CDR3 here is CASSRDTLEETQYF. The CDR3 nucleotides read TGTGCCAGCTCACGGGACACCCTGGAGGAGACCCAGTACTTC.

This clone has just one count. The rearrangement links TRBV6-6 to TRBJ1-3; D not certain. V was pared by 2 bases and J by 5 bases, with 13 bases between. Germline CDR1 reads MNHNY; CDR2 reads SVGAGI (reference sequence). The CDR3 runs to 15 residues. CDR3 residues: CASSYEPRGRNTIYF. As DNA, the CDR3 is TGTGCCAGCAGTTACGAGCCACGAGGTAGAAACACCATATATTTT.

With regard to this clone: Other DNA sequences in this specimen translate into the identical CDR3. V and J are TRBV11-3 and TRBJ2-1; D not resolved. The length of the CDR3 is 11 residues. V dropped 1 base and J dropped 7 bases, with 2 bases sitting between them. Germline V gene sequence: CDR1 SGHNT, CDR2 YENEEA. CDR3 protein: CASSLGNEQFF. The CDR3 DNA sequence: TGTGCCAGCAGCTTAGGGAATGAGCAGTTCTTC.

The rearrangement links TRBV11-2 to TRBJ2-5, with TRBD2 identical over 10 bases. CDR3 length: 15 amino acids. J was trimmed by 3 bases and V by 0 bases; bases with no gene match: 1. CDR1 SGHAT and CDR2 FQNNGV come from the germline V gene. CDR3 amino acids: CASSLDGTSEETQYF. The CDR3 DNA reads as TGTGCCAGCAGCTTAGATGGGACTAGCGAAGAGACCCAGTACTTC.

This chain joins TRBV28 and TRBJ1-5; D possibly corresponds to TRBD1 (6 bases). V lost 4 bases to trimming and J lost 1 base, with 11 bases between them. The CDR3 is made up of 15 amino acids. CDR1 and CDR2 (germline): MDHEN, SYDVKM. CDR3 sequence reads: CASSSGVSSNQPQHF. DNA of the CDR3: TGTGCCAGCAGTTCAGGGGTATCAAGCAATCAGCCCCAGCATTTT.

The rearrangement links TRBV18 to TRBJ2-7; D is perhaps TRBD2 (5 bases). The CDR3 is 15 amino acids. The germline V gene has CDR1 KGHSH and CDR2 LQKENI. Trimming took off 2 bases at V and 1 base at J, with 12 bases between the two ends. CDR3 protein: CASSPKDPGSYEQYF. CDR3 DNA sequence: TGTGCCAGCTCACCAAAGGACCCGGGGTCCTACGAGCAGTACTTC.

The rearrangement uses TRBV18 and TRBJ2-3; maybe TRBD2 (6 bases). Between the trimmed V and J ends, which lost 1 base and 1 base, there was a span of 15 bases. Germline loops: CDR1 KGHSH, CDR2 LQKENI. CDR3 size: 17 residues. The DNA of the CDR3 is TGTGCCAGCTCACCACTGGGGACTGTCGGACGCACAGATACGCAGTATTTT. This codes for CASSPLGTVGRTDTQYF.

The rearrangement links TRBV6-4 to TRBJ2-3; 10 nucleotides align to TRBD2. Trimming cost V 6 bases and J 0 bases; bases outside gene matches: 12. The V gene's germline CDR1 is MRHNA and CDR2 SNTAGT. The CDR3 runs 18 residues. CDR3 bases: TGTGCCAGCAGACCCAACGGCCTAGCGGGGGCTAGCACAGATACGCAGTATTTT. Its protein product is CASRPNGLAGASTDTQYF.

The genes are TRBV18 and TRBJ2-2; no clear D. The germline V gene has CDR1 KGHSH and CDR2 LQKENI. Trimming took 0 bases from V and 7 from J, leaving 6 bases between them. The CDR3 covers 13 residues. CDR3 in DNA: TGTGCCAGCTCACCACCCGTTTTCGGGGAGCTGTTTTTT. Translating gives CASSPPVFGELFF.

A word on this clone: Other DNA variants within this sample encode the same CDR3. The genes are TRBV11-3 and TRBJ2-3; D assignment may be TRBD1 or TRBD2 (5 bases each). The CDR3 is 16 residues long. V was trimmed by 1 base and J by 0 bases, leaving 11 bases between them. Germline V gene data show CDR1 as SGHNT and CDR2 as YENEEA. The CDR3 bases are TGTGCCAGCAGCTTAGGCGACAGAGGGAGCACAGATACGCAGTATTTT. Its protein product is CASSLGDRGSTDTQYF.

This chain uses TRBV11-2 with TRBJ2-3; 9 bases line up with TRBD1. V was clipped by 8 bases and J by 6 bases; unmatched bases: 18. This CDR3 region has 17 residues. In germline, CDR1 is SGHAT, CDR2 FQNNGV. The CDR3 protein is CASDGTGSELRVDTQYF. The DNA of the CDR3 is TGTGCCAGCGACGGGACAGGGTCAGAGTTAAGGGTTGATACGCAGTATTTT.

The genes are TRBV7-2 and TRBJ2-7, with a weak D call TRBD1 (6 bases). V lost 3 bases to trimming and J lost 1 base, with 13 bases between them. CDR3 length: 15 residues. From germline, CDR1 is SGHTA and CDR2 FQGNSA. Written as DNA, the CDR3 is TGTGCCAGCAGCTTCGACCGACAGGTATCCTACGAGCAGTACTTC. Translating it yields CASSFDRQVSYEQYF.

V and J are TRBV28 and TRBJ2-3; D call uncertain. The CDR3 runs to 13 residues. V lost 10 bases and J lost 4, with 15 bases in between. Germline values: CDR1 MDHEN, CDR2 SYDVKM. The CDR3 nucleotides read TGTGCCACACTCCTCCCAGTTCCAGATACGCAGTATTTT. Translation gives CATLLPVPDTQYF.

This chain's CDR3 is CASSFSPRAGPYEQYF. The CDR3 bases are TGTGCCAGCAGCTTCTCCCCTAGGGCGGGACCCTACGAGCAGTACTTC. This chain links TRBV5-4 with TRBJ2-7; perhaps TRBD2 as D (6 bases). The CDR3 has 16 residues. Germline CDR1 reads SGHNT; CDR2 reads YYREEE (reference sequence). The germline V and J ends were trimmed by 2 bases and 2 bases, with 17 bases remaining between them.

Of note for this clone: Other DNA sequences from this sample encode an identical CDR3 as well. This sequence joins TRBV15 and TRBJ2-2; 9 positions match TRBD1. There are 14 residues in the CDR3. J gave up 6 bases and V 5 bases, and 4 bases lay outside the gene matches. The germline V gene has CDR1 LNHNV and CDR2 YYDKDF (reference sequence). The CDR3: CATSRYRGPGELFF. DNA for the CDR3: TGTGCCACCAGCCGATACAGGGGGCCCGGGGAGCTGTTTTTT.

V gene TRBV16 combines with J gene TRBJ1-5; no clear D gene. Germline CDR1 is KGHSY and CDR2 is FQNENV. This CDR3 contains 21 residues. Trimming left V 0 bases short and J 0 bases short, with 24 bases between. Here the CDR3 reads CASSQSGPSAKSADSNQPQHF. The CDR3 DNA follows: TGTGCCAGCAGCCAATCGGGTCCTTCGGCCAAATCGGCCGATAGCAATCAGCCCCAGCATTTT.

The chain recombines TRBV27 with TRBJ2-1; TRBD1 agrees at 7 bases. The CDR3 is made up of 17 amino acids. CDR1 is MNHEY and CDR2 is SMNVEV in the germline V gene (reference sequence). With 3 bases clipped from V and 0 bases from J, the junction kept 8 bases outside the gene matches. CDR3 nucleotides: TGTGCCAGCAGTTTGGGAACAGGGGTCCCCTCCTACAATGAGCAGTTCTTC. It translates to CASSLGTGVPSYNEQFF.

The V call is TRBV7-9, the J call TRBJ1-1; 8 bases line up with TRBD1. This CDR3 is built from 16 residues. Per the germline V gene, CDR1 is SEHNR and CDR2 is FQNEAQ (reference sequence). The V segment lost 0 bases and the J segment 1 base; nucleotides outside the gene matches: 4. The CDR3 loop is CASSLAKGTGNTEAFF. The CDR3 bases are TGTGCCAGCAGCTTAGCGAAGGGGACAGGGAACACTGAAGCTTTCTTT.

V usage is TRBV5-1 and J usage is TRBJ2-7; a possible D gene is TRBD1 (6 bases). Germline V CDR1 and CDR2: SGHRS, YFSETQ. There are 13 residues in the CDR3. Trimming stripped 0 bases from V and 3 bases from J, with 7 bases between. DNA of the CDR3: TGCGCCAGCAGCTTGGGGGACATCTACGAGCAGTACTTC. Translating it yields CASSLGDIYEQYF.

The chain couples TRBV6-5 to TRBJ2-2; 11 bases fit TRBD2. The germline V gene has CDR1 MNHEY and CDR2 SVGAGI. This CDR3 is built from 15 residues. J gave up 3 bases and V 6 bases, and 3 bases lay outside the gene matches. The CDR3 reads CASSPLAGDTGELFF. CDR3 nucleotides: TGTGCCAGCAGCCCACTAGCGGGAGACACCGGGGAGCTGTTTTTT.

V and J are TRBV28 and TRBJ1-4; the D is unclear. Germline lookup yields CDR1 MDHEN and CDR2 SYDVKM. The CDR3 loop spans 14 amino acids. V lost 5 bases and J lost 4, with 11 bases in between. CDR3 coding DNA: TGTGCCAGCAGTCAACACGGAGTTAATGAAAAACTGTTTTTT. The encoded protein is CASSQHGVNEKLFF.

J is TRBJ2-1 and V is TRBV28, with 11 bases lining up with TRBD2. The CDR3 extends over 15 amino acids. Germline assignment: CDR1 MDHEN and CDR2 SYDVKM. The J segment lost 4 bases and the V segment lost 5 bases, leaving 4 bases of the junction unmatched. CDR3 region: CASSPASGRYNEQFF. CDR3 DNA sequence: TGTGCCAGCAGTCCCGCTAGCGGGAGGTACAATGAGCAGTTCTTC.

V and J are TRBV13 and TRBJ2-1; 8 nucleotides agree with TRBD1. Trimming at V came to 5 bases and at J to 3 bases, leaving 6 bases not matched to a gene. The CDR3 covers 15 residues. The germline gives CDR1 PRHDT, CDR2 FYEKMQ (reference sequence). CDR3 in amino acids: CASSPRTGIYNEQFF. For the CDR3, the DNA is TGTGCCAGCAGCCCACGGACAGGGATCTACAATGAGCAGTTCTTC.

This clone showed up just once. This rearrangement joins TRBV28 to TRBJ1-2; tentatively, D is TRBD1 (5 bases). This CDR3 is built from 16 residues. CDR1 is MDHEN, CDR2 SYDVKM, per germline. Trimming pared 7 bases from V and 4 bases from J, leaving 22 bases between. The CDR3 region has the DNA TGTGCCAGCACCGTCGTGGGCGGGAGAGGGGCCTATGGCTACACCTTC. This gives the protein CASTVVGGRGAYGYTF.

This sequence joins TRBV6-1 and TRBJ1-3, with D tentatively TRBD1 (6 bases). Germline CDR1 and CDR2: MNHNS and SASEGT. The CDR3 sequence is 13 residues long. With 7 bases removed from V and 4 bases from J, the gap between germline ends came to 11 bases. CDR3 residues: CASTGGLGNTIYF. For the CDR3, the DNA is TGTGCCAGCACGGGGGGCTTAGGAAACACCATATATTTT.

The table lists this clone with a count of one. The genes are TRBV7-2 and TRBJ1-1; unclear D gene. Between the trimmed V and J ends, which lost 2 bases and 3 bases, there was a span of 10 bases. CDR3 length equals 14 residues. Germline V gives CDR1 SGHTA, CDR2 FQGNSA. The CDR3 sequence is CASSLRWADTEAFF. The CDR3 DNA follows: TGTGCCAGCAGCTTAAGGTGGGCAGACACTGAAGCTTTCTTT.

V is TRBV7-9 and J is TRBJ2-3, with 7 nucleotides matching TRBD2. The CDR3 length is 14 residues. Germline V lookup: CDR1 SEHNR, CDR2 FQNEAQ (reference sequence). The V gene end was trimmed by 7 bases and the J gene end by 2 bases; junction bases not matched to a gene: 6. In nucleotides, the CDR3 is TGTGCCAGCATCCGGACTAGAAACACAGATACGCAGTATTTT. It specifies CASIRTRNTDTQYF.